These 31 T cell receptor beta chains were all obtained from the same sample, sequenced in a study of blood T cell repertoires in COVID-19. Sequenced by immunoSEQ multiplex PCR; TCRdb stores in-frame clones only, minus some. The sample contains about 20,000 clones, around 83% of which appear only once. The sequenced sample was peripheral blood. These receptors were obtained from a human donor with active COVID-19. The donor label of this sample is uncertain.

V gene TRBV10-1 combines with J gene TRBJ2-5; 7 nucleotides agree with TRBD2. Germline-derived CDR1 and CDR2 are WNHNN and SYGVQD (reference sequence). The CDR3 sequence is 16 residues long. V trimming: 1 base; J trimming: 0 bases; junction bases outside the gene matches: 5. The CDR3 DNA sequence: TGCGCCAGCAGTGAGTGGGAGGGGAGGGACCAAGAGACCCAGTACTTC. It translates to CASSEWEGRDQETQYF.

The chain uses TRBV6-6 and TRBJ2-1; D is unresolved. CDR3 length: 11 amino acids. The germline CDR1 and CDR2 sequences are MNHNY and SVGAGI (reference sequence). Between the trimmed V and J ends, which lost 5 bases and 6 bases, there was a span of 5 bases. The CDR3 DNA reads TGTGCCAGCAGTCCCGTCAATGAGCAGTTCTTC. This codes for CASSPVNEQFF.

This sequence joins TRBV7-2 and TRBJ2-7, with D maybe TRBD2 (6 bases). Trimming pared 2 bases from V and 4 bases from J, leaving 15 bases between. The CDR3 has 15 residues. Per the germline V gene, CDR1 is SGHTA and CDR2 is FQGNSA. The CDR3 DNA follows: TGTGCCAGCAGCTTAAGCCCGGGACTTAATTACGAGCAGTACTTC. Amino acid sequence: CASSLSPGLNYEQYF.

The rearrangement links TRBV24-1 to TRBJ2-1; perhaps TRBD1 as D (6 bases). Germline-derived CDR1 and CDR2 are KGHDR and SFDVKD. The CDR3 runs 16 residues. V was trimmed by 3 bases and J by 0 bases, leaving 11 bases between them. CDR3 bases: TGTGCCACCAGTGATCGGTCAGGGGCCTCCTACAATGAGCAGTTCTTC. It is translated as CATSDRSGASYNEQFF.

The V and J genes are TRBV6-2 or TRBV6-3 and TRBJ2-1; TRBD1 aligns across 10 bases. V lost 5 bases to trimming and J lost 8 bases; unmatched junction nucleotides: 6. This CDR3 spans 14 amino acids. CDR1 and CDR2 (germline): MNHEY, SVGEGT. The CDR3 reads CASSPDRGTDEQFF. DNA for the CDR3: TGTGCCAGCAGTCCGGACAGGGGGACGGATGAGCAGTTCTTC.

This CDR3 is CASSQEKRTGDSYEQYF. CDR3 in DNA: TGCGCCAGCAGCCAAGAAAAAAGGACAGGGGATTCCTACGAGCAGTACTTC. The rearrangement uses TRBV4-3 and TRBJ2-7; 9 nucleotides align to TRBD1. Germline V gives CDR1 LGHNA, CDR2 YSLEER. J lost 1 base, V lost 0 bases, and 7 bases had no gene match. The CDR3 totals 17 residues.

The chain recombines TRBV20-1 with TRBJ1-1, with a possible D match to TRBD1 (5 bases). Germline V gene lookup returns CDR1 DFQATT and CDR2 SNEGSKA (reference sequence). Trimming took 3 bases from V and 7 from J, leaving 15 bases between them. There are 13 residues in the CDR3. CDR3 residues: CSASGAGVLEAFF. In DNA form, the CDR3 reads TGCAGTGCTAGTGGGGCCGGCGTACTTGAAGCTTTCTTT.

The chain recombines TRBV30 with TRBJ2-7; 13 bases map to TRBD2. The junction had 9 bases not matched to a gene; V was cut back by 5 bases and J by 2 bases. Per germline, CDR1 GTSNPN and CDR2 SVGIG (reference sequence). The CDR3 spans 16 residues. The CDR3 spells CAWGGLAGAAAYEQYF. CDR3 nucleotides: TGTGCCTGGGGAGGACTAGCGGGGGCAGCGGCCTACGAGCAGTACTTC.

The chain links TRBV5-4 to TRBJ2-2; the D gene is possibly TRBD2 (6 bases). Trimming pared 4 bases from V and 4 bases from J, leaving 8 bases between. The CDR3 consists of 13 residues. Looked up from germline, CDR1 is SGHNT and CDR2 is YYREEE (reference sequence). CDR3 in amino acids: CASSLTSTGELFF. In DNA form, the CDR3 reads TGTGCCAGCAGCCTGACTAGCACCGGGGAGCTGTTTTTT.

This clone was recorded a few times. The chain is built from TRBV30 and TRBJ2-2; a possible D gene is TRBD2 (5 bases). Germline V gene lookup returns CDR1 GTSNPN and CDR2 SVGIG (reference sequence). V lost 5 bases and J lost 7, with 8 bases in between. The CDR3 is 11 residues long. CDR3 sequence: CAWGEYGELFF. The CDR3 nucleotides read TGTGCCTGGGGGGAGTACGGGGAGCTGTTTTTT.

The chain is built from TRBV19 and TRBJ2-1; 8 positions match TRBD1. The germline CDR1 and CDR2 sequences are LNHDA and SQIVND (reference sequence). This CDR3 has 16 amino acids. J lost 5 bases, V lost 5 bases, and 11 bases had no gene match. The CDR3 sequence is CASSPRPDRGHNEQFF. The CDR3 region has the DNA TGTGCCAGTAGTCCCCGCCCCGACAGGGGCCACAATGAGCAGTTCTTC.

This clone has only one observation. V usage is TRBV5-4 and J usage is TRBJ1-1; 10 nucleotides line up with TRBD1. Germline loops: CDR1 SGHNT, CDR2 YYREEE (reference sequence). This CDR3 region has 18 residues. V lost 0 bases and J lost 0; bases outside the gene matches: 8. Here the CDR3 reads CASSLGGQGQILNTEAFF. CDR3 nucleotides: TGTGCCAGCAGCTTGGGGGGACAGGGGCAAATACTGAACACTGAAGCTTTCTTT. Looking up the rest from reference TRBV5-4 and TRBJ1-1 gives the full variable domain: ETGVTQSPTHLIKTRGQQVTLRCSSQSGHNTVSWYQQALGQGPQFIFQYYREEENGRGNFPPRFSGLQFPNYSSELNVNALELDDSALYLCASSLGGQGQILNTEAFFGQGTRLTVV.

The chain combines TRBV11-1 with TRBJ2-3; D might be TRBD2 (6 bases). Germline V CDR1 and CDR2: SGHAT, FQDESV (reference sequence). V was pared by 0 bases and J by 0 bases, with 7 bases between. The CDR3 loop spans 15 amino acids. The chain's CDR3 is CASSLAGGSTDTQYF. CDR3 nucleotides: TGTGCCAGCAGCTTAGCGGGGGGTAGCACAGATACGCAGTATTTT.

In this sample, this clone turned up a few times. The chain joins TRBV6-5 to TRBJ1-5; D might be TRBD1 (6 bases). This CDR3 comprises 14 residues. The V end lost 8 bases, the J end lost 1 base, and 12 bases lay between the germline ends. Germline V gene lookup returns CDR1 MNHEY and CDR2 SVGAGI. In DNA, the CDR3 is TGTGCCAGCGCGGCTGGGACAAGCAATCAGCCCCAGCATTTT. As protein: CASAAGTSNQPQHF.

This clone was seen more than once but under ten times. CDR3 sequence: CAWSDRGLTNEKLFF. The CDR3 DNA follows: TGTGCCTGGAGCGACAGGGGGCTAACTAATGAAAAACTGTTTTTT. The chain uses TRBV30 and TRBJ1-4, with 10 bases lining up with TRBD1. Germline V lookup: CDR1 GTSNPN, CDR2 SVGIG (reference sequence). The CDR3 totals 15 residues. Trimming removed 3 bases from V and 1 base from J; junction bases left unmatched: 2.

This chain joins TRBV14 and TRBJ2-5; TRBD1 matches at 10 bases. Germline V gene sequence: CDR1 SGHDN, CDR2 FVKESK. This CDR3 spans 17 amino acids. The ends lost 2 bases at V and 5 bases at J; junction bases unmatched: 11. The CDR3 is CASSQWSGTGAPETQYF. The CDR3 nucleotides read TGTGCCAGCAGCCAATGGAGCGGGACAGGGGCCCCCGAGACCCAGTACTTC. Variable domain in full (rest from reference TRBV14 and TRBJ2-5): EAGVTQFPSHSVIEKGQTVTLRCDPISGHDNLYWYRRVMGKEIKFLLHFVKESKQDESGMPNNRFLAERTGGTYSTLKVQPAELEDSGVYFCASSQWSGTGAPETQYFGPGTRLLVL.

Written as DNA, the CDR3 is TGTGCCAGCAGCTTGTACGCGGGAGGCACAGGGGCTGAGCAGTTCTTC. Translated, it gives CASSLYAGGTGAEQFF. The chain has TRBV5-8 and TRBJ2-1; D is perhaps TRBD2 (8 bases). CDR1 is SGHTS and CDR2 is YDEGEE in the germline V gene. Trimming took off 1 base at V and 9 bases at J, with 20 bases between the two ends. The CDR3 sequence is 16 residues long.

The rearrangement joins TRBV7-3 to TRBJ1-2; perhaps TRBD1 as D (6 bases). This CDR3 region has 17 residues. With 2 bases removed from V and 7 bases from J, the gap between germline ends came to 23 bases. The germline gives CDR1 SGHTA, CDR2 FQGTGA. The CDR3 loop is CASSLGAPDRTTAGYTF. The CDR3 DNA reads TGTGCCAGCAGCTTAGGGGCCCCTGACAGGACCACGGCTGGCTACACCTTC.

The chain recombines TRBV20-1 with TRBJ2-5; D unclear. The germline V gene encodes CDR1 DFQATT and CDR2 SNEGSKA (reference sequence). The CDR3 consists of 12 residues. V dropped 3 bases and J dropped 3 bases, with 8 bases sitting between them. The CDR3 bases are TGCAGTGCTAGTCTCAGTAAAGAGACCCAGTACTTC. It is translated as CSASLSKETQYF.

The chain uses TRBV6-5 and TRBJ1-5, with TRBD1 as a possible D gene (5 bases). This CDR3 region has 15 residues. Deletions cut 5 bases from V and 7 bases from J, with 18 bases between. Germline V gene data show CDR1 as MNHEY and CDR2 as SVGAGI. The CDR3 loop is CASSPRGGDGQPQHF. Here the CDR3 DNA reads TGTGCCAGCAGTCCCCGGGGAGGGGATGGCCAGCCCCAGCATTTT.

Here the CDR3 reads CASSWGGVGNQPQHF. CDR3 nucleotide sequence: TGTGCCAGCAGTTGGGGGGGAGTGGGCAATCAGCCCCAGCATTTT. The chain links TRBV28 to TRBJ1-5; D perhaps matches TRBD1 (5 bases). The germline V gene encodes CDR1 MDHEN and CDR2 SYDVKM. The CDR3 is made up of 15 amino acids. The V gene lost 4 bases and the J gene lost 2 bases, with 12 bases spanning the gap.

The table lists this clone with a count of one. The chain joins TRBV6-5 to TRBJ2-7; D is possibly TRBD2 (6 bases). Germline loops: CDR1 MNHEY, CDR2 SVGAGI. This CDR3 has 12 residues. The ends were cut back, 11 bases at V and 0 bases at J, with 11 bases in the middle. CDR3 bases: TGTGCCGGACGGGAGAGCTCCTACGAGCAGTACTTC. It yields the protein CAGRESSYEQYF.

For the CDR3, the DNA is TGTGCCAGCAGCGTAGGACAGTCTGATCAGCCCCAGCATTTT. Residues: CASSVGQSDQPQHF. The rearrangement links TRBV9 to TRBJ1-5; a weak D match, TRBD1 (5 bases). V was cut by 0 bases and J by 5 bases, with 9 bases left in between. CDR3 size: 14 residues. The germline V gene has CDR1 SGDLS and CDR2 YYNGEE.

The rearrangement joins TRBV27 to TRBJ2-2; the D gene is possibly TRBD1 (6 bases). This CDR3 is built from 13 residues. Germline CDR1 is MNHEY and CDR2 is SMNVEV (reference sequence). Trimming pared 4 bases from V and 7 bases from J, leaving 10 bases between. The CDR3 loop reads CASSYGGNGELFF. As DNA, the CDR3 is TGTGCCAGCAGTTATGGGGGCAACGGGGAGCTGTTTTTT.

The CDR3 DNA follows: TGTGCCAGCAGTTTCGGGTGGGAGCAGTACTTC. It yields the protein CASSFGWEQYF. The chain combines TRBV28 with TRBJ2-7; the D is unclear. CDR1 MDHEN and CDR2 SYDVKM come from the germline V gene. With 3 bases removed from V and 7 bases from J, the gap between germline ends came to 7 bases. This CDR3 has 11 amino acids.

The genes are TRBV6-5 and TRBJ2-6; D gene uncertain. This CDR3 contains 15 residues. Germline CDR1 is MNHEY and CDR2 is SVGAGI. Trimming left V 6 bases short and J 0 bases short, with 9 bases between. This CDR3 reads CASRSTDSGANVLTF. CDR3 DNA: TGTGCCAGCAGGAGCACAGACTCTGGGGCCAACGTCCTGACTTTC.

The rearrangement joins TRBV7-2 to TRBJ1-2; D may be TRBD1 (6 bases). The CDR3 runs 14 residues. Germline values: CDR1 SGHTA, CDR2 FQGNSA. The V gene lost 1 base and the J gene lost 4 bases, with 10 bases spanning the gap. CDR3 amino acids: CASSLGRGGYGYTF. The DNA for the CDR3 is TGTGCCAGCAGCTTAGGGAGGGGGGGCTATGGCTACACCTTC.

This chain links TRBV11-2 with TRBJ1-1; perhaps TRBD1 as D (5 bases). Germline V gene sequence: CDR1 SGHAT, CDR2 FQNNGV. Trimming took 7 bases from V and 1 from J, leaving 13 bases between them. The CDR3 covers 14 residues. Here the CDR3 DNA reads TGTGCCAGCAACCTCCAGGGAGGGAACACTGAAGCTTTCTTT. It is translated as CASNLQGGNTEAFF.

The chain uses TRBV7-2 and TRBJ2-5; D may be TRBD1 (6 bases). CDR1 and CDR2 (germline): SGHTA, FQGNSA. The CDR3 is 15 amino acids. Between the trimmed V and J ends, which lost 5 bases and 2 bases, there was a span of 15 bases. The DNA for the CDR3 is TGTGCCAGCAGCCCTGAAGTGAGGGGGCAAGAGACCCAGTACTTC. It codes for CASSPEVRGQETQYF.

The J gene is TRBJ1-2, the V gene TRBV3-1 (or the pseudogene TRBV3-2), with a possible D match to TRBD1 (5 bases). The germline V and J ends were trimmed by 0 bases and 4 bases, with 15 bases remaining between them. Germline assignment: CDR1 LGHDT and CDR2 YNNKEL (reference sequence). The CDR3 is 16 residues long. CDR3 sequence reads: CASSQDRQGQGYGYTF. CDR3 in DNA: TGTGCCAGCAGCCAAGACCGGCAAGGTCAGGGCTATGGCTACACCTTC.

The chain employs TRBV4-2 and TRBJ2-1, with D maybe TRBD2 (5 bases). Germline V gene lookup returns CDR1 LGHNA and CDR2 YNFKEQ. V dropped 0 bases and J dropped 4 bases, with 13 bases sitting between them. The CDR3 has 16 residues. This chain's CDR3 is CASSQEKDLVYNEQFF. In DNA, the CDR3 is TGTGCCAGCAGCCAAGAAAAGGACTTGGTTTACAATGAGCAGTTCTTC.